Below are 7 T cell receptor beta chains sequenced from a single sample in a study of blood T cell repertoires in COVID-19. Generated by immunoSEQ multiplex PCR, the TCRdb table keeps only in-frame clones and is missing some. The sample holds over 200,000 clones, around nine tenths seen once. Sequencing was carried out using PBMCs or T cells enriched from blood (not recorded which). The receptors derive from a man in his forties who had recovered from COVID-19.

CDR3 in amino acids: CASSYTGLGNEQFF. The CDR3 nucleotides are TGCGCCAGCAGCTACACCGGACTTGGGAATGAGCAGTTCTTC. V gene TRBV5-1 combines with J gene TRBJ2-1; perhaps TRBD2 as D (5 bases). CDR3 length: 14 residues. The V end was cut by 3 bases, the J end by 7 bases, with 14 bases between. CDR1 and CDR2 from the germline V gene are SGHRS and YFSETQ.

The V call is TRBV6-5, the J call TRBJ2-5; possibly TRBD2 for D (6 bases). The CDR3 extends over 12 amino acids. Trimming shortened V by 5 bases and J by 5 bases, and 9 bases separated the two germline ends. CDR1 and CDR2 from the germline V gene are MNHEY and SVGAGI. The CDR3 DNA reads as TGTGCCAGCAGTATGGGAGGTGAGACCCAGTACTTC. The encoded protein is CASSMGGETQYF.

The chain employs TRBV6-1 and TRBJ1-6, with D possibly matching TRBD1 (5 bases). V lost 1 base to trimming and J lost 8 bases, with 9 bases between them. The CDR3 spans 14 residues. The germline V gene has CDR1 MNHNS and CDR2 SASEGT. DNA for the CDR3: TGTGCCAGCAGTGAAGTAAGGGGTGATTCACCCCTCCACTTT. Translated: CASSEVRGDSPLHF.

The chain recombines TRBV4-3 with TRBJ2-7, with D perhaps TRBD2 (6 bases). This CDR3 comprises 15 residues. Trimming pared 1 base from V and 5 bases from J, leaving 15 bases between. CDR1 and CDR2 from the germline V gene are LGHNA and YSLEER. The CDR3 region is CASSQVGGKEDEQYF. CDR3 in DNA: TGCGCCAGCAGCCAAGTGGGGGGTAAGGAAGACGAGCAGTACTTC.

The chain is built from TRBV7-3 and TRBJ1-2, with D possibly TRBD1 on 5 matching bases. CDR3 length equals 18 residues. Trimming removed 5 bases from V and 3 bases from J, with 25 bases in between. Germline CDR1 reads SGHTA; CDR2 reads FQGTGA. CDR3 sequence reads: CASSVSHQLQGSHYGYTF. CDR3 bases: TGTGCCAGCAGCGTGTCCCATCAACTGCAGGGTTCCCACTATGGCTACACCTTC.

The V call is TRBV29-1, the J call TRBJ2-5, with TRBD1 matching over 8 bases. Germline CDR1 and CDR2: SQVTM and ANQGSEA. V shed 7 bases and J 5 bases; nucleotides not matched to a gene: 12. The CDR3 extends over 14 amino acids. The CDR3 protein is CSAGRTGSGETQYF. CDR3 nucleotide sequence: TGCAGCGCGGGACGGACAGGGTCAGGGGAGACCCAGTACTTC.

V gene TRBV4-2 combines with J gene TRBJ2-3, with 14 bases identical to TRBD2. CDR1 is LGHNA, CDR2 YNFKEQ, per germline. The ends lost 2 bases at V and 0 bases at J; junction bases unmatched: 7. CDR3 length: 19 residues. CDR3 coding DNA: TGTGCCAGCAGCCAACTGCCGGGACTAGCGGGGGCTAGCACAGATACGCAGTATTTT. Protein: CASSQLPGLAGASTDTQYF.